The 5 T cell receptor beta chains below were found in one sample sequenced in a study of long-term antiretroviral therapy in people with HIV. The immunoSEQ assay was v3.0, run at survey level. The data were produced by immunoSEQ multiplex PCR, yet TCRdb's version contains in-frame clones alone and is incomplete. The table has approximately 28,000 clones, less than 90% seen once; the top ten hold about 0.93%. The sequencing used unsorted PBMCs, collected 2 years after starting antiretroviral therapy. The origin of the receptors is a man aged 50-59 years with HIV.

The chain is built from TRBV7-2 and TRBJ2-3, with 9 bases fitting TRBD2. This CDR3 is built from 14 residues. Losses at the gene ends were 0 bases for V and 5 bases for J; bases not matched to a gene: 0. Germline CDR1 SGHTA, CDR2 FQGNSA. CDR3 residues: CASSLASGRDTQYF. In DNA, the CDR3 is TGTGCCAGCAGCTTAGCTAGCGGGAGAGATACGCAGTATTTT.

The sample holds one count of this clone. The chain is built from TRBV5-4 and TRBJ2-7; TRBD2 aligns across 7 bases. Germline CDR1 SGHNT, CDR2 YYREEE (reference sequence). The CDR3 totals 15 residues. Trimming cost V 6 bases and J 5 bases; bases outside gene matches: 14. The DNA for the CDR3 is TGTGCCAGCAATCCCGGACTAGTGCGTCTCAACGAGCAGTACTTC. It specifies CASNPGLVRLNEQYF.

The V call is TRBV7-9, the J call TRBJ2-2; D might be TRBD1 (6 bases). The germline V gene has CDR1 SEHNR and CDR2 FQNEAQ (reference sequence). V lost 1 base to trimming and J lost 4 bases, with 13 bases between them. The CDR3 is 16 amino acids. This chain's CDR3 is CASSLGQGRSTGELFF. The CDR3 DNA reads as TGTGCCAGCAGCTTAGGTCAGGGGCGAAGCACCGGGGAGCTGTTTTTT.

This clone appeared a single time. The chain combines TRBV7-9 with TRBJ2-7, with D perhaps TRBD1 (5 bases). CDR1 is SEHNR and CDR2 is FQNEAQ in the germline V gene (reference sequence). The CDR3 runs 14 residues. The ends were cut back, 5 bases at V and 2 bases at J, with 13 bases in the middle. CDR3 DNA sequence: TGTGCCAGCAGCCTCGACAGAACTACCTACGAGCAGTACTTC. It encodes CASSLDRTTYEQYF.

The genes are TRBV7-9 and TRBJ2-5; 10 nucleotides agree with TRBD2. CDR1 SEHNR and CDR2 FQNEAQ come from the germline V gene (reference sequence). After removal of 2 bases from V and 4 bases from J, the junction contained 1 base not matched to a gene. CDR3 size: 14 residues. The CDR3 region is CASSLLAGGETQYF. The CDR3 DNA follows: TGTGCCAGCAGCTTATTAGCGGGAGGAGAGACCCAGTACTTC.